This paragraph covers one T cell receptor (beta chain) sequence. The data originate from a study of T cells after yellow fever vaccination. Germline lookup yields CDR1 SGHTA and CDR2 FQGNSA. V shed 2 bases and J 4 bases; nucleotides not matched to a gene: 8. CDR3 length: 16 amino acids. Via MiXCR, TCRdb re-called the 5' RACE reads, giving one row per CDR3 protein. The profile shows over 110,000 distinct CDR3 sequences, about 7.7% of them singletons. The rearrangement links TRBV7-2 to TRBJ2-3, with 8 bases fitting TRBD2. This TCR was recovered from a man aged 25-45 years who received the YFV17D yellow fever vaccine. The sample was CD4+ T cells sorted from PBMCs, taken 5 days after the yellow fever booster vaccination. CDR3 DNA sequence: TGTGCCAGCAGCTTATCCAGCGGGAGCCAAGCAGATACGCAGTATTTT. This encodes CASSLSSGSQADTQYF.